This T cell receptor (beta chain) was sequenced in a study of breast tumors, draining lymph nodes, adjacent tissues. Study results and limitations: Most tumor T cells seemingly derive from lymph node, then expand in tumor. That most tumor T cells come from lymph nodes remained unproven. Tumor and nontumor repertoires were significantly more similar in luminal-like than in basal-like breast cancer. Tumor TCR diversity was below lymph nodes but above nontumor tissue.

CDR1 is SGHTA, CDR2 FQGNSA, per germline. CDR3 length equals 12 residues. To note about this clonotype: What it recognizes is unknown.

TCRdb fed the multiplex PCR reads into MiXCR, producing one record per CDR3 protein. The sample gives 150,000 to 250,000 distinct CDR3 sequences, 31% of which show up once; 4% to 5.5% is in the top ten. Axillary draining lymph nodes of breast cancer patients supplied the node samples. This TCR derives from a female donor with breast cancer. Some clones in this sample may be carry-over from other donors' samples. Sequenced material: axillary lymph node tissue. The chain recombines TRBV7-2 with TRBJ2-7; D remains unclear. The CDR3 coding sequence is TGTGTCGGCAGCCCTAGCTCCTACGAGCAGTACTTC. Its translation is CVGSPSSYEQYF.